Below, 24 T cell receptor beta chains from the same sample are listed, as sequenced in a study of T cell changes during pregnancy in multiple sclerosis. TCRdb's copy holds only in-frame clones and misses some; the assay was immunoSEQ multiplex PCR. Here the sample spans around 130,000 clones, around 95% being singletons. Here the sequenced sample was peripheral blood, taken after pregnancy. These receptors were obtained from a female donor with multiple sclerosis, enrolled in a pregnancy study.

This chain joins TRBV19 and TRBJ1-2; D not certain. V lost 9 bases and J lost 2, with 10 bases in between. The CDR3 totals 12 residues. Germline V gene data show CDR1 as LNHDA and CDR2 as SQIVND (reference sequence). The CDR3 region has the DNA TGTGCCAGCCGACGGGGAAACTATGGCTACACCTTC. It yields the protein CASRRGNYGYTF.

V gene TRBV28 combines with J gene TRBJ1-2; D unresolved. Trimming removed 8 bases at V and 8 bases at J, with 21 bases between. Germline values: CDR1 MDHEN, CDR2 SYDVKM. The CDR3 sequence is 14 residues long. The CDR3 DNA follows: TGTGCCAGCCGCATGCCAGGCGCATTGGGCGGCTACACCTTC. Amino acid sequence: CASRMPGALGGYTF.

The chain recombines TRBV5-6 with TRBJ2-3; TRBD2 agrees at 9 bases. CDR3 size: 15 residues. Germline V lookup: CDR1 SGHDT, CDR2 YYEEEE. The trim removed 1 base at V and 1 base at J, leaving 1 base unmatched. In DNA, the CDR3 is TGTGCCAGCAGCTTGAGGACTAGCGGCACAGATACGCAGTATTTT. It codes for CASSLRTSGTDTQYF.

The chain is built from TRBV29-1 and TRBJ1-2; possible D gene TRBD1, 5 bases. CDR3 length: 13 residues. Looked up from germline, CDR1 is SQVTM and CDR2 is ANQGSEA. Trimming cost V 7 bases and J 1 base, with 13 bases left between them. The CDR3 nucleotides are TGCAGCGCCGGGGGTCTCCTTAACTATGGCTACACCTTC. Translated: CSAGGLLNYGYTF.

The chain recombines TRBV5-1 with TRBJ2-2; TRBD2 agrees at 10 bases. Trimming took 4 bases from V and 8 from J; bases not matched to a gene: 5. The CDR3 sequence is 14 residues long. Germline CDR1 and CDR2: SGHRS and YFSETQ. CDR3 DNA: TGCGCCAGCAGCGAAACTAGCGGGATAGGGGAGCTGTTTTTT. This gives the protein CASSETSGIGELFF. Complete variable domain (other parts from reference TRBV5-1 and TRBJ2-2): KAGVTQTPRYLIKTRGQQVTLSCSPISGHRSVSWYQQTPGQGLQFLFEYFSETQRNKGNFPGRFSGRQFSNSRSEMNVSTLELGDSALYLCASSETSGIGELFFGEGSRLTVL.

V gene TRBV7-9 combines with J gene TRBJ2-7, with TRBD1 matching over 9 bases. The length of the CDR3 is 17 residues. V was clipped by 3 bases and J by 0 bases; unmatched bases: 9. Germline values: CDR1 SEHNR, CDR2 FQNEAQ (reference sequence). CDR3 in amino acids: CASSLVTGGLSSYEQYF. CDR3 DNA sequence: TGTGCCAGCAGCTTGGTCACAGGGGGCCTTAGCTCCTACGAGCAGTACTTC.

The chain joins TRBV10-3 to TRBJ2-7, with a tentative D call TRBD1 (6 bases). This CDR3 contains 14 residues. V was trimmed by 2 bases and J by 7 bases, leaving 15 bases between them. Germline V gene data show CDR1 as ENHRY and CDR2 as SYGVKD. In DNA form, the CDR3 reads TGTGCCATCAGTGAGATAGGGGGAGCCGGTGAGCAGTACTTC. Encoded protein: CAISEIGGAGEQYF.

The chain uses TRBV5-1 and TRBJ2-7; tentatively, D is TRBD2 (6 bases). Germline V gives CDR1 SGHRS, CDR2 YFSETQ. V lost 3 bases, J lost 5 bases, and 21 bases lay in between. This CDR3 has 16 residues. This CDR3 is CASSSRGAGPPHEQYF. The CDR3 DNA is TGCGCCAGCAGCTCCAGAGGTGCGGGACCCCCCCACGAGCAGTACTTC.

This clone showed up just a few times. This sequence joins TRBV2 and TRBJ1-5; D is perhaps TRBD1 (6 bases). V lost 5 bases to trimming and J lost 6 bases, with 11 bases between them. There are 13 residues in the CDR3. The germline V gene has CDR1 SNHLY and CDR2 FYNNEI. The CDR3 DNA reads as TGTGCCAGCAGTTTTAGCAGGGGTCAGCCCCAGCATTTT. Translated, it gives CASSFSRGQPQHF.

J is TRBJ2-3 and V is TRBV9; 7 bases are a match to TRBD2. The CDR3 consists of 15 residues. Trimming at V came to 5 bases and at J to 1 base, leaving 7 bases not matched to a gene. The V gene's germline CDR1 is SGDLS and CDR2 YYNGEE. The CDR3 protein is CASSPRDYRTDTQYF. CDR3 coding DNA: TGTGCCAGCAGTCCACGGGACTATCGCACAGATACGCAGTATTTT.

The rearrangement uses TRBV4-3 and TRBJ2-3, with TRBD2 matching 7 bases. Trimming at V came to 1 base and at J to 5 bases, leaving 9 bases not matched to a gene. The CDR3 runs to 16 residues. Germline CDR1 and CDR2: LGHNA and YSLEER. This chain's CDR3 is CASSQGGAGYQDTQYF. Here the CDR3 DNA reads TGCGCCAGCAGCCAAGGAGGAGCGGGATATCAAGATACGCAGTATTTT.

This chain links TRBV5-1 with TRBJ1-2; D gene uncertain. Germline values: CDR1 SGHRS, CDR2 YFSETQ. The CDR3 runs to 14 residues. Trimming took 0 bases from V and 7 from J, leaving 13 bases between them. DNA of the CDR3: TGCGCCAGCAGCTTGGTCCAGGCCCCCTCTGGCTACACCTTC. This encodes CASSLVQAPSGYTF.

V is TRBV29-1 and J is TRBJ1-2, with TRBD1 matching over 9 bases. Germline-derived CDR1 and CDR2 are SQVTM and ANQGSEA. The junction had 9 bases not matched to a gene; V was cut back by 5 bases and J by 8 bases. The CDR3 sequence is 13 residues long. CDR3 bases: TGCAGCGTTCCGAGACAGGGGGAAGAGGGCTACACCTTC. This gives the protein CSVPRQGEEGYTF.

The V call is TRBV21-1, the J call TRBJ2-2; the listed D gene, TRBD1, was not tested against the DNA. TRBV21-1 is labeled a pseudogene. The CDR3 covers 17 residues. DNA for the CDR3: TGTGCCAGCAGCAAAAAGGTAGACAGTTCCGCCCCCGGGGAGCTGTTTTTT. This gives the protein CASSKKVDSSAPGELFF.

V usage is TRBV5-1 and J usage is TRBJ2-1; TRBD2 might be the D (5 bases). Per the germline V gene, CDR1 is SGHRS and CDR2 is YFSETQ. The germline V and J ends were trimmed by 5 bases and 7 bases, with 10 bases remaining between them. The CDR3 has 12 amino acids. The CDR3 protein is CASSYSGNEQFF. CDR3 sequence (DNA): TGCGCCAGCAGTTATTCGGGGAATGAGCAGTTCTTC. Based on the CDR3 plus reference TRBV5-1 and TRBJ2-1, the full variable domain is KAGVTQTPRYLIKTRGQQVTLSCSPISGHRSVSWYQQTPGQGLQFLFEYFSETQRNKGNFPGRFSGRQFSNSRSEMNVSTLELGDSALYLCASSYSGNEQFFGPGTRLTVL.

This chain joins TRBV19 and TRBJ2-1; the D is unclear. The CDR3 extends over 13 amino acids. Trimming pared 4 bases from V and 4 bases from J, leaving 8 bases between. Per the germline V gene, CDR1 is LNHDA and CDR2 is SQIVND (reference sequence). CDR3 in DNA: TGTGCCAGTAGTACGGTCCTTTACAATGAGCAGTTCTTC. Amino acids: CASSTVLYNEQFF.

The J gene is TRBJ2-7, the V gene TRBV9; 7 nucleotides match TRBD1. The germline CDR1 and CDR2 sequences are SGDLS and YYNGEE. The length of the CDR3 is 12 residues. Trimming removed 3 bases from V and 5 bases from J; junction bases left unmatched: 2. The CDR3, as DNA: TGTGCCAGCAGCGGACAGGGCAACGAGCAGTACTTC. Its translation: CASSGQGNEQYF.

This clone is a singleton in its sample. The chain combines TRBV11-2 with TRBJ2-3; no definite D call. The CDR3 is made up of 14 amino acids. Germline V CDR1 and CDR2: SGHAT, FQNNGV. With 1 base removed from V and 4 bases from J, the gap between germline ends came to 9 bases. The CDR3 loop reads CASSLVTVADTQYF. The CDR3 bases are TGTGCCAGCAGCTTAGTGACTGTAGCAGATACGCAGTATTTT. The full variable domain, completed using reference TRBV11-2 and TRBJ2-3, is EAGVAQSPRYKIIEKRQSVAFWCNPISGHATLYWYQQILGQGPKLLIQFQNNGVVDDSQLPKDRFSAERLKGVDSTLKIQPAKLEDSAVYLCASSLVTVADTQYFGPGTRLTVL.

The rearrangement joins TRBV4-1 to TRBJ2-3; TRBD2 matches 9 bases. The CDR3 spans 16 residues. Per the germline V gene, CDR1 is MGHRA and CDR2 is YSYEKL. Trimming at V came to 3 bases and at J to 5 bases, leaving 9 bases not matched to a gene. The CDR3 here is CASSHSPGLAEDTQYF. The CDR3 DNA reads TGCGCCAGCAGCCACTCCCCGGGACTAGCAGAAGATACGCAGTATTTT.

This clone was recorded once. The chain has TRBV7-3 and TRBJ2-1; 12 nucleotides align to TRBD2. J gave up 5 bases and V 5 bases, and 1 base lay outside the gene matches. Germline values: CDR1 SGHTA, CDR2 FQGTGA. The CDR3 length is 14 residues. For the CDR3, the DNA is TGTGCCAGCAGCGGACTAGCGGGAAACAATGAGCAGTTCTTC. Its translation: CASSGLAGNNEQFF.

This chain joins TRBV6-5 and TRBJ1-5; TRBD1 might be the D (5 bases). The length of the CDR3 is 12 residues. Germline values: CDR1 MNHEY, CDR2 SVGAGI. Trimming shortened V by 8 bases and J by 7 bases, and 12 bases separated the two germline ends. CDR3 sequence: CASRGGDQPQHF. The CDR3 region has the DNA TGTGCCAGCCGGGGCGGGGACCAGCCCCAGCATTTT.

The chain couples TRBV29-1 to TRBJ2-3, with TRBD1 matching 8 bases. V dropped 4 bases and J dropped 10; count of bases not matched to a gene: 16. This CDR3 has 15 residues. In germline, CDR1 is SQVTM, CDR2 ANQGSEA. The CDR3 DNA follows: TGCAGCGTTGGCGGACAGGGAGGTAGCCCCGGCCCGCAGTATTTT. Protein product: CSVGGQGGSPGPQYF.

Concerning this clone: One junction end does not reproduce the germline sequence, and a read error may be involved. The gene calls are TRBV9 and TRBJ2-3; 11 bases are a match to TRBD1. The CDR3 extends over 16 amino acids. The germline CDR1 and CDR2 sequences are SGDLS and YYNGEE. The CDR3 DNA reads TGTGCCGGCAGCGTAGGACAGGGGGCTACCACAGATACGCAGTATTTT. It yields the protein CAGSVGQGATTDTQYF.

The V gene is TRBV9, the J gene TRBJ2-1, with 12 positions matching TRBD2. V shed 6 bases and J 5 bases; nucleotides not matched to a gene: 6. The length of the CDR3 is 15 residues. Germline V lookup: CDR1 SGDLS, CDR2 YYNGEE. The DNA for the CDR3 is TGTGCCAGCAACCGACTAGCGGGGGCTAACAATGAGCAGTTCTTC. It encodes CASNRLAGANNEQFF.